This TCR beta chain comes out of a study of T-cell memory formation after mild COVID-19. Study-wide results and caveats: A balance of CD4 and CD8 characterized clones contracting day 15 to 85, whereas later expanders leaned CD4+.

TCRdb re-analysed the 5' RACE reads in MiXCR, keeping a single row per CDR3 protein. The sample lists about 290,000 distinct CDR3 sequences; less than 20% were seen once. Remarks on this clonotype: Its antigen is not known.

This CDR3 comprises 13 residues. Germline V gene data show CDR1 as SQVTM and CDR2 as ANQGSEA. The sample taken for sequencing was PBMCs or a T cell subset sorted from them (not recorded which). The rearrangement links TRBV29-1 to TRBJ2-1; no clear D. This TCR was sampled from a man aged 18 to 29 who had mild COVID-19 (a few samples of this study predate the infection). Cell type and time point are not known. CDR3 region: CSGLGLDTNEQFF. In DNA, the CDR3 is TGCAGTGGTCTCGGTTTGGATACAAATGAGCAGTTCTTC.